This paragraph covers one TCR beta chain sequence. Antigen specificity is unknown. The data are from a study of T cell responses to AZD1222 COVID-19 vaccine. The method was immunoSEQ multiplex PCR; TCRdb's version includes in-frame clones alone and lacks a portion of them. The repertoire has approximately 99,000 clones, roughly nine tenths of them found once; the top ten carry about 9%. General study results and limits: Donors were largely white British and mainly female; clonal diversity was possibly underestimated.

V was trimmed by 0 bases and J by 0 bases, leaving 8 bases between them. The germline gives CDR1 SGDLS, CDR2 YYNGEE. This CDR3 spans 15 amino acids. The source is an adult who received the AZD1222 COVID-19 vaccine. The starting material was peripheral blood, obtained 28 days after the second AZD1222 dose. The V call is TRBV9, the J call TRBJ2-3, with D unresolved. The chain's CDR3 is CASSVVARSTDTQYF. CDR3 coding DNA: TGTGCCAGCAGCGTAGTCGCCCGCAGCACAGATACGCAGTATTTT. The full variable domain, with the rest looked up from reference TRBV9 and TRBJ2-3, is DSGVTQTPKHLITATGQRVTLRCSPRSGDLSVYWYQQSLDQGLQFLIQYYNGEERAKGNILERFSAQQFPDLHSELNLSSLELGDSALYFCASSVVARSTDTQYFGPGTRLTVL.